These T cell receptor beta chains were read from a single sample in a study of shared clonotypes between healthy human individuals. Clones were read by immunoSEQ multiplex PCR, and TCRdb kept only the in-frame ones, dropping some. The top ten clones hold about 1.7% of a sample with about 2.1 million clones, over 85% of them seen once. The sequenced sample was naive CD8+ T cells from PBMCs. These TCRs come from a man aged 18 to 29 in good health. Some clones in this sample may be carry-over from other donors' samples. CDR3s include the opening cysteine and the closing phenylalanine or tryptophan. A D gene is named only where the DNA matches it firmly. Clone size is stated in some rows and not others, as once, few, many or a class when expanded.

TRBV19	TRBJ1-4	NA	NA	TGTGCCAGTAGGAGTTGGACAGACGAAAAACTGTTTTTT	CASRSWTDEKLFF
TRBV10-3	TRBJ2-5	TRBD1	NA	TGTGCCATCAAGGGGACAGGGGGCAGGGAGACCCAGTACTTC	CAIKGTGGRETQYF
TRBV29-1	TRBJ2-1	TRBD1	NA	TGCAGTAGCGCGTCCTGGGACAGGGCCTACAATGAGCAGTTCTTC	CSSASWDRAYNEQFF
TRBV7-9	TRBJ2-3	TRBD1	NA	TGTGCCAGCAGCTACAGGGGGGCCACAGATACGCAGTATTTT	CASSYRGATDTQYF
TRBV29-1	TRBJ1-2	TRBD1	NA	TGCAGCGTTGCGGGACAGGGTAATGGCTACACCTTC	CSVAGQGNGYTF
TRBV4-1	TRBJ2-7	NA	NA	TGCGCCAGCAGCCAAGGTCCCGGACCCCCCTACGAGCAGTACTTC	CASSQGPGPPYEQYF
TRBV19	TRBJ1-1	NA	NA	TGTGCCAGTAGTTGGGGGGAGGGAGACACTGAAGCTTTCTTT	CASSWGEGDTEAFF
TRBV6-5	TRBJ2-6	NA	NA	TGTGCCAGCAGTCGACGGAGCTCTGGGGCCAACGTCCTGACTTTC	CASSRRSSGANVLTF
TRBV5-4	TRBJ2-7	NA	NA	TGTGCCAGCAGCGGAGGGCTCTTGGAGCAGTACTTC	CASSGGLLEQYF
TRBV7-8	TRBJ2-2	NA	NA	TGTGCCAGCAGCTTCGCCGTGGGCCCCGGGGAGCTGTTTTTT	CASSFAVGPGELFF
TRBV30	TRBJ2-7	TRBD1	NA	TGTGCCTGGAGTCCCCTTTCCGGGACAGGGGGCGAGCAGTACTTC	CAWSPLSGTGGEQYF
TRBV6-5	TRBJ2-7	NA	NA	TGTGCCAGCAGCCAGGGACTTGTCTACGAGCAGTACTTC	CASSQGLVYEQYF
TRBV7-9	TRBJ2-7	TRBD1	once	TGTGCCAGCAGCCCCGCCGGACAGGGTTTGAACGAGCAGTACTTC	CASSPAGQGLNEQYF
TRBV19	TRBJ2-7	NA	NA	TGTGCCAGTAGTAGTGGCTCCTACGAGCAGTACTTC	CASSSGSYEQYF
TRBV14	TRBJ1-4	NA	NA	TGTGCCAGCAGCCGAAATGAAAAACTGTTTTTT	CASSRNEKLFF
TRBV11-2	TRBJ2-1	NA	NA	TGTGCCAGCAGCAGACAAGTACAGGAGGCCTACAATGAGCAGTTCTTC	CASSRQVQEAYNEQFF
TRBV20-1	TRBJ1-1	NA	few	TGCAGTGCTAGAGACACGTATGAAGCTTTCTTT	CSARDTYEAFF
TRBV27	TRBJ2-7	NA	NA	TGTGCCAGCAGTACACTTGGTTGGGGGTACGAGCAGTACTTC	CASSTLGWGYEQYF
TRBV7-9	TRBJ2-1	TRBD1	NA	TGTGCCAGCAGCATCCGGGACAGGGAGGCCAATGAGCAGTTCTTC	CASSIRDREANEQFF
TRBV10-3	TRBJ2-3	TRBD2	NA	TGTGCCATCAGTGAGTCACTAGCGGGAGTTGGAGATACGCAGTATTTT	CAISESLAGVGDTQYF
TRBV6-5	TRBJ1-2	NA	once	TGTGCCAGCAGTTACTCGAACTATGGCTACACCTTC	CASSYSNYGYTF
TRBV27	TRBJ1-5	NA	NA	TGTGCCAGCAGTCCGCTCGGAGTGGCAGGGAGCGGTCAGCCCCAGCATTTT	CASSPLGVAGSGQPQHF
TRBV27	TRBJ2-7	NA	NA	TGTGCCAGCAGTACCACAGGGTACGAAACCTACGAGCAGTACTTC	CASSTTGYETYEQYF
TRBV27	TRBJ2-3	TRBD2	NA	TGTGCCAGCAGCCCCGGCTGGGGGCCGGGGGGGAGCACAGATACGCAGTATTTT	CASSPGWGPGGSTDTQYF
TRBV4-1	TRBJ2-1	NA	NA	TGCGCCAGCAGCCAAGACCAGCGGCCCCGCTCCTACAATGAGCAGTTCTTC	CASSQDQRPRSYNEQFF
TRBV13	TRBJ2-3	NA	NA	TGTGCCAGCAGCTCGGGGACAGATACGCAGTATTTT	CASSSGTDTQYF
TRBV9	TRBJ2-7	TRBD2	NA	TGTGCCAGCAGCGTGGAAGATGGGAGGGACGAGCAGTACTTC	CASSVEDGRDEQYF
TRBV2	TRBJ1-1	NA	NA	TGTGCCAGCAAAATGGGCCGGGACACTGAAGCTTTCTTT	CASKMGRDTEAFF
TRBV28	TRBJ2-1	NA	NA	TGTGCCAGCAGCTCCTCGACCTACAATGAGCAGTTCTTC	CASSSSTYNEQFF
TRBV7-9	TRBJ1-2	TRBD1	NA	TGTGCCAGCAGCTCGATACAGGGGCGCTCCTCATATGGCTACACCTTC	CASSSIQGRSSYGYTF
TRBV6-5	TRBJ2-1	NA	NA	TGTGCCAGCAGTTCCGCATTGGGGGGCAATGAGCAGTTCTTC	CASSSALGGNEQFF
TRBV7-3	TRBJ2-5	TRBD2	NA	TGTGCCAGCAGCTTATCAGCGGGAGGACCCGAGACCCAGTACTTC	CASSLSAGGPETQYF
TRBV9	TRBJ2-1	NA	NA	TGTGCCAGCAGCGGCGGGGTCGTAGTCGATGAGCAGTTCTTC	CASSGGVVVDEQFF
TRBV27	TRBJ2-2	NA	NA	TGTGCCAGCAGTTTAGGAGGGGCCACCGGGGAGCTGTTTTTT	CASSLGGATGELFF
TRBV5-1	TRBJ1-2	TRBD1	NA	TGCGCCAGCAGCCCGGACTTAGGACAGGGGGCGGATGGCTACACCTTC	CASSPDLGQGADGYTF
TRBV5-1	TRBJ2-2	NA	NA	TGCGCCAGCAGCTTGGAGGCGGCGAACACCGGGGAGCTGTTTTTT	CASSLEAANTGELFF
TRBV7-6	TRBJ2-1	TRBD2	NA	TGTGCCAGCAGCTTAGGACCTCTAGCGGGGGGGGACAGTGAGCAGTTCTTC	CASSLGPLAGGDSEQFF
TRBV27	TRBJ2-3	NA	NA	TGTGCCAGCAGTTACGGCCGGGATACGCAGTATTTT	CASSYGRDTQYF
TRBV9	TRBJ2-3	TRBD2	NA	TGTGCCAGCAGCGACCGACTAGCCGGCACAGATACGCAGTATTTT	CASSDRLAGTDTQYF
TRBV14	TRBJ2-1	NA	NA	TGTGCCAGCAGCCCCGGTCCTCAGGGACGGTTCTTC	CASSPGPQGRFF
TRBV7-9	TRBJ2-1	NA	NA	TGTGCCAGCAGCTTAGTCACAGGAGCCTCCTACAATGAGCAGTTCTTC	CASSLVTGASYNEQFF
TRBV5-5	TRBJ1-1	TRBD1	NA	TGTGCCAGCAGCGATTTTAGGCGGACAGGGGGGCCCCACACTGAAGCTTTCTTT	CASSDFRRTGGPHTEAFF
TRBV19	TRBJ2-1	TRBD2	NA	TGTGCCAGTAGTATCCTAGGACTAGCGGGAGGGCCATCCAATGAGCAGTTCTTC	CASSILGLAGGPSNEQFF
TRBV19	TRBJ1-1	NA	NA	TGTGCCAGTAGCTTGGGGACGGACTACACTGAAGCTTTCTTT	CASSLGTDYTEAFF
TRBV6-5	TRBJ2-7	NA	once	TGTGCCAGCAGTTATTCTCTAGGGCAGAGAGCCTACGAGCAGTACTTC	CASSYSLGQRAYEQYF
TRBV7-9	TRBJ2-3	NA	NA	TGTGCCAGCAGCTCCACTAGCACAGATACGCAGTATTTT	CASSSTSTDTQYF
TRBV27	TRBJ2-3	NA	once	TGTGCCAGCAGTCCGGGAGACCTCCTAGGATATACGCAGTATTTT	CASSPGDLLGYTQYF
TRBV27	TRBJ2-7	NA	NA	TGTGCCAGCAGTTTATCGAGGGGGGTACGCACCTACGAGCAGTACTTC	CASSLSRGVRTYEQYF
TRBV6-6	TRBJ2-7	NA	NA	TGTGCCAGCAGTTACTCGGAACAGGTCCCCTACGAGCAGTACTTC	CASSYSEQVPYEQYF